The clone carrying this TCR beta chain was counted at least ten times. Its antigen is not identified. Researchers built TCR beta libraries using quantitative 5'-RACE with molecular barcodes. MiXCR was run by TCRdb on the 5' RACE reads, yielding one entry per CDR3 protein. The sample includes some 220,000 distinct CDR3 sequences, approximately 7.4% of them seen just once. Germline assignment: CDR1 SGHVS and CDR2 FQNEAQ. The CDR3 runs to 15 residues. Trimming took off 6 bases at V and 0 bases at J, with 15 bases between the two ends. The sample originates from a study of CD8 T cells in ankylosing spondylitis. Study-wide points: It was reported that disease-linked clones were significantly enriched in matched ankylosing spondylitis synovial fluid. Fewer than ten highly homologous variants made up a TCR beta motif, and this motif appeared characteristic of ankylosing spondylitis blood.

The chain is built from TRBV7-8 and TRBJ2-7, with D possibly matching TRBD1 (5 bases). This TCR was recovered from a male donor with ankylosing spondylitis. What was sequenced was blood, either unsorted or a sorted T cell fraction (not recorded which). The CDR3 sequence is CASRLGQGLSYEQYF. The CDR3 coding sequence is TGTGCCAGCAGGCTCGGACAAGGCCTCTCCTACGAGCAGTACTTC.